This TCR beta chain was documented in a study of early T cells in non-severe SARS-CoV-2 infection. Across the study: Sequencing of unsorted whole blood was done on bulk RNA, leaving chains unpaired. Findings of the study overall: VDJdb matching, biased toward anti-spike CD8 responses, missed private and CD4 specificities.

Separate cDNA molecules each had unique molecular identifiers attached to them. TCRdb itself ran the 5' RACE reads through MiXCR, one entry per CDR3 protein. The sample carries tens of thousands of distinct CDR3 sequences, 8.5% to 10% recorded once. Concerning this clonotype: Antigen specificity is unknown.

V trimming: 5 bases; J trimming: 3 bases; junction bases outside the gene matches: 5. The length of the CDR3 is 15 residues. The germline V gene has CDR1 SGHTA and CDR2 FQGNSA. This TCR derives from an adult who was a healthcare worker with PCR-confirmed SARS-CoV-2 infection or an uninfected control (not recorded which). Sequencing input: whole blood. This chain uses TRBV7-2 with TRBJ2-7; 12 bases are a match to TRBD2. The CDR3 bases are TGTGCCAGCAGCCCGGGGACTAGCGGGCACTACGAGCAGTACTTC. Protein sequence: CASSPGTSGHYEQYF.